The rows below give T cell receptor beta chains drawn from one sample of a study of blood T cells in healthy people across ages. One entry per CDR3 protein, called by TCRdb with MiXCR from the 5' RACE reads. The data show under 1 million distinct CDR3 sequences, around two fifths seen once. Sequencing was performed on blood. All receptors come from a man in his fifties or sixties in good health. CDR3s include the opening cysteine and the closing phenylalanine or tryptophan. A D gene is named only where the DNA matches it firmly. Clone size is not always given. Where it is, it says once, few, many or a class for expanded clones.

d_gene,v_gene,abundance,j_gene,CDR3nt,CDR3aa
TRBD2,TRBV2,.,TRBJ2-5,TGTGCCAGCAGTGAATGGCTAGCGGGGGGGAGAGGGCAGTACTTC,CASSEWLAGGRGQYF
TRBD1,TRBV6-6,few,TRBJ2-5,TGTGCCAGCAGTTACCCTCAGGGACAGGGTACAATCGGGCAGTACTTC,CASSYPQGQGTIGQYF
.,TRBV20-1,.,TRBJ2-5,TGCAGTGCTAGAGATGGGAGGCCAGGGGAGCAGTACTTC,CSARDGRPGEQYF
.,TRBV7-2,.,TRBJ2-5,TGTGCCAGCAGGTTTCCGGGACTTATGGACAATGAGCAGTACTTC,CASRFPGLMDNEQYF
.,TRBV4-1,.,TRBJ1-3,TGCGCCAGCACCCTGGGGCAGAGCTCTGGAAACACCATATATTTT,CASTLGQSSGNTIYF
TRBD1,TRBV3-1,many,TRBJ2-5,TGCGCCAGCAGCCAAGGGACAGGGCAAGAGACCCAGTACTTC,CASSQGTGQETQYF
.,TRBV19,once,TRBJ1-1,TGTGCCAGTAGTATAACAGGGATATCCGAAGCTTTCTTT,CASSITGISEAFF
.,TRBV7-9,.,TRBJ1-6,TGTGCCAGCAACCTGCCGGGTAATAATTCACCCCTCCACTTT,CASNLPGNNSPLHF
TRBD1,TRBV20-1,.,TRBJ2-7,TGCAGTGCTCTTGGGGGGACAGGGGGCATCGACGAGCAGTACTTC,CSALGGTGGIDEQYF
TRBD1,TRBV12-3/TRBV12-4,.,TRBJ2-3,TGTGCCAGCAGTTGGACAGGGACCACAGATACGCAGTATTTT,CASSWTGTTDTQYF
.,TRBV12-3/TRBV12-4,.,TRBJ2-7,TGTGCCAGCAGTTTAGCAGGGTCGGGCTACGAGCAGTACTTC,CASSLAGSGYEQYF
TRBD1,TRBV30,.,TRBJ1-1,TGTGCCTGGAGTCGACAGGGAAACACTGAAGCTTTCTTT,CAWSRQGNTEAFF
TRBD1,TRBV12-3/TRBV12-4,few,TRBJ2-7,TGTGCCAGCAGTTTATGGGACAGGGGAACCTACGAGCAGTACTTC,CASSLWDRGTYEQYF
.,TRBV29-1,.,TRBJ1-5,TGCAGCGTAAAACAGGGTGTCAATCAGCCCCAGCATTTT,CSVKQGVNQPQHF
TRBD1,TRBV20-1,.,TRBJ1-2,TGCAGTGCTAGAGATCCTTCCGGACAGGGGGCGCCGAACTATGGCTACACCTTC,CSARDPSGQGAPNYGYTF
TRBD1,TRBV10-3,many,TRBJ2-5,TGTGCCATCAGTGGCGAGAACGGACAGGGTGTCTCCCGTACGAAAGGGACCCAGTACTTC,CAISGENGQGVSRTKGTQYF
TRBD1,TRBV20-1,.,TRBJ1-2,TGCAGTGCTAGAGATGGCCGACAGGGTAACTATGGCTACACCTTC,CSARDGRQGNYGYTF
.,TRBV7-2,few,TRBJ2-5,TGTGCCAGCAGCTTAGCGCTAGCGCAGGGGGAGACCCAGTACTTC,CASSLALAQGETQYF
TRBD1,TRBV29-1,.,TRBJ2-7,TGCAGCGCCGGGACAGACCCCTACGAGCAGTACTTC,CSAGTDPYEQYF
TRBD2,TRBV9,.,TRBJ2-5,TGTGCCAGCAGCGTAGGAGCGGGGAGCCAAGAGACCCAGTACTTC,CASSVGAGSQETQYF
TRBD1,TRBV6-5,.,TRBJ1-1,TGTGCCAGCAGCCCTACTTTGACAGGGCGAGGCACTGAAGCTTTCTTT,CASSPTLTGRGTEAFF
TRBD2,TRBV9,few,TRBJ2-3,TGTGCCAGCAGCGTAGTGCCTAGCGGGGGGGCAGATACGCAGTATTTT,CASSVVPSGGADTQYF
.,TRBV14,few,TRBJ2-2,TGTGCCAGCAGCCAAGATTTTGAAGGCTCCGGGGAGCTGTTTTTT,CASSQDFEGSGELFF
.,TRBV9,.,TRBJ2-7,TGTGCCAGCAGCGAAGCGGGCCGCTCCTACAATGAGCAGTACTTC,CASSEAGRSYNEQYF
.,TRBV19,.,TRBJ2-4,TGTGCCAGTAGTAGAGAATCGACAGGGCGGGGGAACATTCAGTACTTC,CASSRESTGRGNIQYF
.,TRBV20-1,many,TRBJ2-7,TGCAGTGCCCCCAAAGTGACCACCTACGAGCAGTACTTC,CSAPKVTTYEQYF
.,TRBV7-8,.,TRBJ2-5,TGTGCCAGCAGCTTGGCTCCTGCGGCCCAAGAGACCCAGTACTTC,CASSLAPAAQETQYF
.,TRBV21-1,.,TRBJ1-4,TGTGCCAGCAGCATGGAACAGGCGGAGATTAATGAAAAACTGTTTTTT,CASSMEQAEINEKLFF
TRBD2,TRBV12-3/TRBV12-4,few,TRBJ2-4,TGTGCCAGCAAGCTAGCGGGGGGCCAAAACATTCAGTACTTC,CASKLAGGQNIQYF
.,TRBV6-1,few,TRBJ1-4,TGTGCCAGCAGCGATAGGGCAGGCGGTAATGAAAAACTGTTTTTT,CASSDRAGGNEKLFF
.,TRBV27,.,TRBJ1-2,TGTGCCAGCAGTACCGGGGACTTATATGGCTACACCTTC,CASSTGDLYGYTF
TRBD2,TRBV5-1,once,TRBJ2-3,TGCGCCAGCAGCCCCGGGGGAGCAGCGGGGGGAGATACGCAGTATTTT,CASSPGGAAGGDTQYF
.,TRBV12-5,.,TRBJ1-5,TGTGCTAGTGGTCGCGAGAGGGATCAGCCCCAGCATTTT,CASGRERDQPQHF
.,TRBV7-9,few,TRBJ1-2,TGTGCCAGCAGCTTAGCTGGCAGTCTGCTTGAGTATGGCTACACCTTC,CASSLAGSLLEYGYTF
TRBD1,TRBV5-6,.,TRBJ1-6,TGTGCCAGCAGCCACGACAGGGGTGAGTCCCTCGGTAATTCACCCCTCCACTTT,CASSHDRGESLGNSPLHF
TRBD2,TRBV7-8,.,TRBJ2-7,TGTGCCAGCAGCTTTCGTGGGTCGACTAGCGGGGGTAGCGAGCAGTACTTC,CASSFRGSTSGGSEQYF
TRBD1,TRBV5-1,.,TRBJ2-1,TGCGCCAGCGAGAGGGACAGGGGTAATGAGCAGTTCTTC,CASERDRGNEQFF
TRBD1,TRBV27,.,TRBJ1-2,TGTGCCAGCGCGACTCTGGACAGGGCGGCGGGCTACACCTTC,CASATLDRAAGYTF
.,TRBV2,.,TRBJ2-1,TGTGCCAGCGTAGCGCATGGGCCCCGGGGCAATGAGCAGTTCTTC,CASVAHGPRGNEQFF
.,TRBV15,.,TRBJ2-3,TGTGCCACCGAGGAGGTCCGAGGCGTCCCAGATACGCAGTATTTT,CATEEVRGVPDTQYF
TRBD1,TRBV9,.,TRBJ2-2,TGTGCCAGCAGCGTTCGGGCAACGGGACAGGGGGCTTATTCCGGGGAGCTGTTTTTT,CASSVRATGQGAYSGELFF
TRBD2,TRBV7-2,few,TRBJ2-6,TGTGCCAGCAGCTCAAACCGGGGGGGAGGCTCTGGGGCCAACGTCCTGACTTTC,CASSSNRGGGSGANVLTF
TRBD2,TRBV6-6,.,TRBJ2-3,TGTGCCAGCAGTACCTCACTAGCGGGGGTTTCAGATACGCAGTATTTT,CASSTSLAGVSDTQYF
TRBD1,TRBV10-3,once,TRBJ1-1,TGTGCCTTCAGTGAACCGGGACAGGGAGGCACTGAAGCTTTCTTT,CAFSEPGQGGTEAFF
TRBD1,TRBV7-9,.,TRBJ1-2,TGTGCCAGCAGCCCGGACGGGGGACAGGGGGCCCCTTATGGCTACACCTTC,CASSPDGGQGAPYGYTF
.,TRBV6-6,many,TRBJ2-2,TGTGCCAGCAGACCTAAGAACACCGGGGAGCTGTTTTTT,CASRPKNTGELFF
.,TRBV30,.,TRBJ1-2,TGTGCCTGGATAGGAGGGGCAGGGGATGGCTACACCTTC,CAWIGGAGDGYTF
.,TRBV18,.,TRBJ2-7,TGTGCCAGCTCCCCGGGACTTGACTACGAGCAGTACTTC,CASSPGLDYEQYF
TRBD1,TRBV12-3/TRBV12-4,few,TRBJ2-3,TGTGCCAGCAGTCCCAGTGAGACAGGGAGTATGGATACGCAGTATTTT,CASSPSETGSMDTQYF
.,TRBV11-2,.,TRBJ2-5,TGTGCCAGCAGCGGGACACTCCAAGAGACCCAGTACTTC,CASSGTLQETQYF
.,TRBV6-1,.,TRBJ2-7,TGTGCCAGCAGTGAAGCGGTGGGAGGAGCGGGCTCCTACAATGAGCAGTACTTC,CASSEAVGGAGSYNEQYF
.,TRBV6-2/TRBV6-3,few,TRBJ1-5,TGTGCCAGCAGTTTTCCTATGGAGCCCCAGCATTTT,CASSFPMEPQHF
.,TRBV29-1,.,TRBJ1-3,TGCAGCGTTGTTTTTGGAAACACCATATATTTT,CSVVFGNTIYF
.,TRBV11-2,.,TRBJ1-2,TGTGCCAGCAGCTTAGACGCTATTTCCTATGGCTACACCTTC,CASSLDAISYGYTF
TRBD2,TRBV9,once,TRBJ2-5,TGTGCCAGCAGCGTATTTGGGGAGGGTTTCGAGACCCAGTACTTC,CASSVFGEGFETQYF
.,TRBV5-1,.,TRBJ2-1,TGCGCCAGCAGCTTGCGCTCCGTCGCCTATCCTTCCTACAATGAGCAGTTCTTC,CASSLRSVAYPSYNEQFF
.,TRBV20-1,.,TRBJ2-3,TGCAGTGCTAGGGGGCTAGACAGGCTGACAGATACGCAGTATTTT,CSARGLDRLTDTQYF
.,TRBV6-2/TRBV6-3,.,TRBJ2-5,TGTGCCAGCAGTTCGAAAGGGGAGCAGTACTTC,CASSSKGEQYF
TRBD2,TRBV20-1,.,TRBJ2-3,TGCAGTGCACCAAGCGGGGGAACCACAGATACGCAGTATTTT,CSAPSGGTTDTQYF